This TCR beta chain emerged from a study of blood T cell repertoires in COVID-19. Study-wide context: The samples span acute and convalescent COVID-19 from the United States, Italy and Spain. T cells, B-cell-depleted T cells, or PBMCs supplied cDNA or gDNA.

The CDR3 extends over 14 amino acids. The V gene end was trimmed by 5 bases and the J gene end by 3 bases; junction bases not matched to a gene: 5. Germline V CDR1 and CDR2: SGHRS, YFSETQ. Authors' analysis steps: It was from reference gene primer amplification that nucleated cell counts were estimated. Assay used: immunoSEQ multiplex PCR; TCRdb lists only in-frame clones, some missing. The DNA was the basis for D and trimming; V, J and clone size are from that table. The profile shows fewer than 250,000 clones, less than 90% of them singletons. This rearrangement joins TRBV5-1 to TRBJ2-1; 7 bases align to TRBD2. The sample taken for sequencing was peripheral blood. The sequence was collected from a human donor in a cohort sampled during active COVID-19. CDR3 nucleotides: TGCGCCAGCAGTTGGGCTAGCGGCTACAATGAGCAGTTCTTC. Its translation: CASSWASGYNEQFF.